This TCR beta chain was found in a study of T cells after yellow fever vaccination (dated by TCRdb to the late 2010s). Looking at the study overall: The SMART-Seq v4 Ultra Low Input RNA kit was used to prepare libraries from fractions with low cell numbers. Blood was drawn at multiple timepoints before and after primary and secondary immunization, with bulk PBMC replicates and cell subsets isolated. To follow T-cell clones before and after primary and booster YFV17D yellow fever vaccination, bulk TCR alpha and beta repertoires were sequenced over time. Two healthy male donors made up the cohort, one aged 18 to 30 years and the other aged 30 to 40 years. What the work shows at the level of the full study, not this receptor alone: Computational filtering was needed because FACS-sorted repertoires could contain abundant contaminating clonotypes from the bulk population. Most clones expanded after primary vaccination (96% of CD4 and roughly 91% of CD8) were re-detected after the booster, suggesting that broad memory maintenance occurred. The study included only a couple of donors, which limits how far the findings can be generalized. A small share of clonotypes was detected in both CD4 and CD8 compartments, with the overlap likely arising from convergent recombination. Compared with the primary T-cell response, the secondary T-cell response was weaker but faster, peaking on day 5 rather than day 15.

TCR cDNA was made using 5'RACE template switching, a step that added a universal primer site and unique molecular identifiers. Priming for cDNA synthesis came from both the TCR alpha and TCR beta constant segments. Library amplification used two PCR steps, and the second PCR step added sample barcodes and sequencing adapters. Libraries were sequenced on Illumina HiSeq 2500 (2x100 bp) or NovaSeq (2x150 bp). The authors' pipeline ran thus. MIGEC handled demultiplexing of reads and collapsing into UMI consensus sequences, while MiXCR performed V(D)J alignment. Vaccine-responding clonotypes were identified with edgeR using replicate PBMC samples, with FDR below 0.01 and a log2 fold change above 5 up to day 15 being required. Each bulk clonotype received a CD4 or CD8 identity based on whether the sequenced CD4 or CD8 repertoire contained that clonotype at higher abundance. TCRdb trimmed public reads at Q25 via fastp, called clones via MiXCR and kept in-frame beta chains. All rows with the same CDR3 protein become a single entry with the most common DNA and genes. These V and J calls originate from TCRdb's pipeline instead of the authors' own analysis. For this sample there are hundreds of thousands of distinct CDR3 sequences; roughly 12% appear just once. Clones ranked in the top ten supply roughly 13% of the sample.

This clonotype was recorded a few times. Its antigen remains unidentified. Base qualities are not at hand, and no much larger clone is one base apart. In the paper's terms, the treatment or condition label means: live attenuated yellow fever vaccine strain. At every blood-draw timepoint, two biological replicates of bulk PBMCs were collected. PBMCs were isolated from peripheral blood using a standard Ficoll-Paque protocol. TriZol was used to extract RNA from bulk PBMCs, from CD4 and CD8 fractions, and from dextramer-positive and dextramer-negative fractions. The CDR3 starts with the cysteine, ends with the phenylalanine, and has 13 residues. Just CDR3 DNA is preserved here, 39 bases in frame from base 1. Trimming takes 9 bases off V and 4 bases off J; junction bases not matched to a gene: 4. For CDR1 and CDR2, the germline V gene lists ENHRY and SYGVKD.

The sequencing used PBMCs, collected on the day of the yellow fever booster vaccination. This TCR was recovered from a man aged 30 to 45 who received the YFV17D yellow fever vaccine. The rearranged segments are TRBV10-3 and TRBJ1-5; 9 middle bases align to TRBD1. The nucleotides read TGTGCCATGGGGACAGGGCTGAATCAGCCCCAGCATTTT. It encodes CAMGTGLNQPQHF.